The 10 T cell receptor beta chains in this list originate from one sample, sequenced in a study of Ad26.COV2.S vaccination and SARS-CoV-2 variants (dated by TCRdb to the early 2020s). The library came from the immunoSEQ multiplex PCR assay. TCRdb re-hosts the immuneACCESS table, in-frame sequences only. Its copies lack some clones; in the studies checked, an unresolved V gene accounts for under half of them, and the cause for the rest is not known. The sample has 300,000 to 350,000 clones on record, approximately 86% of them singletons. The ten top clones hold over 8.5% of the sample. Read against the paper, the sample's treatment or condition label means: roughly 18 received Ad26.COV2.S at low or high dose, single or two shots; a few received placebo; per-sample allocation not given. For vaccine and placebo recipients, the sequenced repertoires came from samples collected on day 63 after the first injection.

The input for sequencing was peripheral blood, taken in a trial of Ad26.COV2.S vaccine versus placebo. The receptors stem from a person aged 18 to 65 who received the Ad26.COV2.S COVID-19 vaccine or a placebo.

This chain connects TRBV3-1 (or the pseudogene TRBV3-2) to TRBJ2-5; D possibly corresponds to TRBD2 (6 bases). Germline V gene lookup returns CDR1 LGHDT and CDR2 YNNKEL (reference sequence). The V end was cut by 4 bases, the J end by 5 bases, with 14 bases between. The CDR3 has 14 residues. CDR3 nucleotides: TGTGCCAGCAGCCGGCAAAGGGACTCTGAGACCCAGTACTTC. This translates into CASSRQRDSETQYF.

The CDR3 loop reads CASSVTAMNTEAFF. In nucleotides, the CDR3 is TGTGCCAGCAGCGTGACGGCTATGAACACTGAAGCTTTCTTT. The chain has TRBV9 and TRBJ1-1; no clear D. This CDR3 is 14 amino acids long. V lost 2 bases and J lost 0, with 8 bases in between. Germline assignment: CDR1 SGDLS and CDR2 YYNGEE.

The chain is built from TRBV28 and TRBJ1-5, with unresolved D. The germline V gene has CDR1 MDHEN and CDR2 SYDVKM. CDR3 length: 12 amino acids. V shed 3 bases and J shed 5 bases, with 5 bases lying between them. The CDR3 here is CASSFGYQPQHF. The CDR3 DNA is TGTGCCAGCAGTTTCGGTTATCAGCCCCAGCATTTT. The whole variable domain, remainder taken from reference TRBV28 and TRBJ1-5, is DVKVTQSSRYLVKRTGEKVFLECVQDMDHENMFWYRQDPGLGLRLIYFSYDVKMKEKGDIPEGYSVSREKKERFSLILESASTNQTSMYLCASSFGYQPQHFGDGTRLSIL.

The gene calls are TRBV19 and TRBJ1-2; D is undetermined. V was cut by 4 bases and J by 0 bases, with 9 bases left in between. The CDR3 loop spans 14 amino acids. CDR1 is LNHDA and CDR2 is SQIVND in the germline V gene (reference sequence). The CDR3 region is CASSTAGANYGYTF. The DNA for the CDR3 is TGTGCCAGTAGTACGGCAGGCGCTAACTATGGCTACACCTTC.

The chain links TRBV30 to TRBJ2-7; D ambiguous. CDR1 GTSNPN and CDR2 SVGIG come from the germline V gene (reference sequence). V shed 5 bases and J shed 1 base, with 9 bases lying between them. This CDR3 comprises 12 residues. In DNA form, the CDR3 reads TGTGCCTGGGACTCACCGTCCTACGAGCAGTACTTC. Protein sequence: CAWDSPSYEQYF.

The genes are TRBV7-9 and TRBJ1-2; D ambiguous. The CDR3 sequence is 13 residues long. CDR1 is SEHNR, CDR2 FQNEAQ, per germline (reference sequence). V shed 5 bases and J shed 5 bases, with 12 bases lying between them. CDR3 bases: TGTGCCAGCAGCCCCCTGGTAGAGTATGGCTACACCTTC. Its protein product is CASSPLVEYGYTF.

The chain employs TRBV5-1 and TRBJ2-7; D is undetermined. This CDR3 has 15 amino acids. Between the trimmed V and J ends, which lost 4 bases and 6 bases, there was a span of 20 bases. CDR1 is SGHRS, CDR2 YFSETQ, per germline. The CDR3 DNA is TGCGCCAGCAGCCCCCTCCAGGACCGCCGGAGCGAGCAGTACTTC. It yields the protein CASSPLQDRRSEQYF.

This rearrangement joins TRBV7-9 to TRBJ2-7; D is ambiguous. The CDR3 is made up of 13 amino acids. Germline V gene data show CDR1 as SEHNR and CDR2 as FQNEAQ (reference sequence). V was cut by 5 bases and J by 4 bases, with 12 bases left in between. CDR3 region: CASSPPKSYEQYF. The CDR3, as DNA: TGTGCCAGCAGCCCCCCGAAATCTTACGAGCAGTACTTC.

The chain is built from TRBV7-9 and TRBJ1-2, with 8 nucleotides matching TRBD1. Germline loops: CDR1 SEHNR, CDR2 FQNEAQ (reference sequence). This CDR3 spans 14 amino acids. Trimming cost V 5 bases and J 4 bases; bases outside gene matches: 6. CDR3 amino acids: CASSGQGLAYGYTF. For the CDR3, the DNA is TGTGCCAGCAGCGGACAGGGCTTGGCCTATGGCTACACCTTC.

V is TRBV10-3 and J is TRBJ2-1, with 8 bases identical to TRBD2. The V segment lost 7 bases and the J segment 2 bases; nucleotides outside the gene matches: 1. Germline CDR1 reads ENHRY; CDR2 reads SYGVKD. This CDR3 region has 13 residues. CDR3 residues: CAIMGLAYNEQFF. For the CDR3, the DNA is TGTGCCATCATGGGACTAGCCTACAATGAGCAGTTCTTC.